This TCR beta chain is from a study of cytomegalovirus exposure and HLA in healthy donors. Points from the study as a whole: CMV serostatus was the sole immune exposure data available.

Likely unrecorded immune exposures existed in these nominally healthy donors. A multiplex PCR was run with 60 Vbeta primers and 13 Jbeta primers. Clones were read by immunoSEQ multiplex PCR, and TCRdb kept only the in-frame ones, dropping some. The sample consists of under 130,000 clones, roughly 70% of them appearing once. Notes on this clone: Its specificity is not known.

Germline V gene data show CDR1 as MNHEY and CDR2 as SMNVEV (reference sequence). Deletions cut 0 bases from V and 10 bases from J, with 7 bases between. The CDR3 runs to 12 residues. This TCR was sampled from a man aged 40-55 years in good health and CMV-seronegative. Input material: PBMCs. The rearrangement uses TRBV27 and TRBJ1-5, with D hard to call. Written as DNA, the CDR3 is TGTGCCAGCAGTTTATCAGGAGGACCCCAGCATTTT. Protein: CASSLSGGPQHF.